These 2 T cell receptor beta chains were all obtained from the same sample, sequenced in a study of T cell repertoires in cytomegalovirus infection. TCRdb itself ran the reads through MiXCR, one entry per CDR3 protein. Of about 180,000 distinct CDR3 sequences in the sample, about 18% were seen once. Sequencing was performed on CD8+ T cells from PBMCs. The receptors stem from a human donor in good health (CMV status not recorded). Some clones in this sample may be carry-over from other donors' samples.

There are many counts of this clonotype. This chain uses TRBV6-2 or TRBV6-3 with TRBJ2-5; D gene uncertain. Germline V CDR1 and CDR2: MNHEY, SVGEGT. The V gene lost 4 bases and the J gene lost 1 base, with 19 bases spanning the gap. This CDR3 spans 17 amino acids. The CDR3, as DNA: TGTGCCAGCAGTTCTGTTGGCGCCCGCTGGGGCCAAGAGACCCAGTACTTC. Its protein product is CASSSVGARWGQETQYF.

The rearrangement uses TRBV7-2 and TRBJ2-6; perhaps TRBD2 as D (7 bases). Germline values: CDR1 SGHTA, CDR2 FQGNSA. The CDR3 contains 17 residues. V was pared by 5 bases and J by 0 bases, with 14 bases between. DNA of the CDR3: TGTGCCAGCAGCCAGGGGAGGGGTTACTCTGGGGCCAACGTCCTGACTTTC. Its translation is CASSQGRGYSGANVLTF.